A single sample is the source of the 19 T cell receptor beta chains below, sequenced in a study of Ad26.COV2.S vaccination and SARS-CoV-2 variants (dated by TCRdb to the early 2020s). The receptor library was made with the immunoSEQ multiplex PCR assay. Sourced from immuneACCESS, this table was stored by TCRdb with only in-frame sequences that have V and J called. A share of the clones is absent; for the studies checked, an unresolved V gene accounts for under half, and the remainder has no known explanation. This sample is represented by about 400,000 clones; approximately 89% of them were singletons. The ten largest clonotypes hold around 1.8% of the sample. In light of the paper, this sample's treatment or condition label describes: roughly 19 received Ad26.COV2.S at low or high dose, single or two shots; roughly 5 received placebo; per-sample allocation not given. Repertoires of vaccine and placebo recipients were sequenced from samples taken on day 63 after the first injection.

The sequencing used peripheral blood, collected in a trial of Ad26.COV2.S vaccine versus placebo. The receptors were gathered from a person between 18 and 65 years old who received the Ad26.COV2.S COVID-19 vaccine or a placebo.

The sample holds a few counts of this clone. V usage is TRBV10-1 and J usage is TRBJ2-1, with D possibly TRBD1 on 5 matching bases. Germline CDR1 is WNHNN and CDR2 is SYGVQD (reference sequence). The CDR3 covers 12 residues. V was shortened by 7 bases and J by 4 bases, with 8 bases between the two germline ends. The CDR3 DNA reads TGCGCCAGCATAGACAGTTACAATGAGCAGTTCTTC. Translated, it gives CASIDSYNEQFF.

The V gene is TRBV4-2, the J gene TRBJ2-6; 10 nucleotides align to TRBD1. The CDR3 loop spans 17 amino acids. CDR1 LGHNA and CDR2 YNFKEQ come from the germline V gene. The V and J ends lost 0 bases and 1 base, in that order; junction bases with no gene match: 0. The CDR3 reads CASSQEDRGSGANVLTF. CDR3 sequence (DNA): TGTGCCAGCAGCCAAGAGGACAGGGGGTCTGGGGCCAACGTCCTGACTTTC.

The J gene is TRBJ2-1, the V gene TRBV20-1, with TRBD1 as a possible D gene (6 bases). CDR3 size: 11 residues. Germline CDR1 reads DFQATT; CDR2 reads SNEGSKA (reference sequence). Trimming stripped 7 bases from V and 6 bases from J, with 10 bases between. This chain's CDR3 is CSVRGRNEQFF. The CDR3 bases are TGCAGTGTCAGGGGCCGCAATGAGCAGTTCTTC.

The V call is TRBV9, the J call TRBJ2-7; 9 bases map to TRBD2. The J segment lost 5 bases and the V segment lost 3 bases, leaving 3 bases of the junction unmatched. CDR1 SGDLS and CDR2 YYNGEE come from the germline V gene. This CDR3 has 13 amino acids. CDR3 protein: CASSAGLANEQYF. CDR3 nucleotide sequence: TGTGCCAGCAGCGCGGGACTAGCCAACGAGCAGTACTTC.

The V call is TRBV25-1, the J call TRBJ2-5; TRBD1 is a possible D gene (5 bases). Deletions cut 8 bases from V and 13 bases from J, with 20 bases between. Germline values: CDR1 MGHDK, CDR2 SYGVNS. This CDR3 is built from 12 residues. The CDR3 loop is CASSPSGRKRYF. In DNA form, the CDR3 reads TGTGCCAGCTCCCCCTCAGGGCGCAAAAGGTACTTC.

V usage is TRBV10-3 and J usage is TRBJ2-3, with TRBD2 as a possible D gene (5 bases). Germline CDR1 is ENHRY and CDR2 is SYGVKD. Trimming cost V 7 bases and J 2 bases, with 13 bases left between them. The length of the CDR3 is 14 residues. CDR3 loop: CAIKSERPTDTQYF. The CDR3 DNA reads TGTGCCATCAAGTCGGAGCGGCCCACAGATACGCAGTATTTT.

This chain links TRBV19 with TRBJ2-5; TRBD1 matches at 7 bases. Germline V gene lookup returns CDR1 LNHDA and CDR2 SQIVND (reference sequence). V shed 3 bases, J shed 3 bases, and the junction held 7 bases outside the gene matches. The CDR3 is 15 amino acids. CDR3 sequence: CASSIRGQNKETQYF. As DNA, the CDR3 is TGTGCCAGTAGTATCCGGGGACAGAACAAAGAGACCCAGTACTTC. Drawing the rest from reference TRBV19 and TRBJ2-5, the complete variable domain is DGGITQSPKYLFRKEGQNVTLSCEQNLNHDAMYWYRQDPGQGLRLIYYSQIVNDFQKGDIAEGYSVSREKKESFPLTVTSAQKNPTAFYLCASSIRGQNKETQYFGPGTRLLVL.

V gene TRBV29-1 combines with J gene TRBJ2-7, with a weak D call TRBD1 (6 bases). Germline loops: CDR1 SQVTM, CDR2 ANQGSEA. The V end was cut by 0 bases, the J end by 1 base, with 16 bases between. CDR3 length: 16 residues. As DNA, the CDR3 is TGCAGCGTTGAAGATTGGATGCAGGGGCTATCCTACGAGCAGTACTTC. Its translation is CSVEDWMQGLSYEQYF.

The chain carries TRBV2 and TRBJ2-2; 10 nucleotides align to TRBD2. Germline V gene sequence: CDR1 SNHLY, CDR2 FYNNEI. CDR3 length: 16 residues. V was clipped by 2 bases and J by 3 bases; unmatched bases: 3. The CDR3, as DNA: TGTGCCAGCAGTGAACCAGGACTAGCGGACACCGGGGAGCTGTTTTTT. Translated, it gives CASSEPGLADTGELFF. Filled out from reference TRBV2 and TRBJ2-2, the complete variable domain reads EPEVTQTPSHQVTQMGQEVILRCVPISNHLYFYWYRQILGQKVEFLVSFYNNEISEKSEIFDDQFSVERPDGSNFTLKIRSTKLEDSAMYFCASSEPGLADTGELFFGEGSRLTVL.

The rearrangement links TRBV20-1 to TRBJ2-1; the D gene could be TRBD1 or TRBD2 (6 bases each). The CDR3 loop spans 12 amino acids. CDR1 and CDR2 from the germline V gene are DFQATT and SNEGSKA (reference sequence). With 3 bases removed from V and 8 bases from J, the gap between germline ends came to 11 bases. The CDR3 here is CSASDGGYEQFF. As DNA, the CDR3 is TGCAGTGCTAGTGACGGGGGCTATGAGCAGTTCTTC.

Of note for this clone: The identical CDR3 is also encoded by other nucleotide sequences in the sample. The chain is built from TRBV18 and TRBJ2-7; D perhaps matches TRBD1 (7 bases). The CDR3 is made up of 15 amino acids. Trimming stripped 2 bases from V and 0 bases from J, with 11 bases between. Germline CDR1 is KGHSH and CDR2 is LQKENI. The CDR3 DNA reads TGTGCCAGCTCACCAGGTCAGGGGGGCTCCTACGAGCAGTACTTC. Its translation is CASSPGQGGSYEQYF.

The V call is TRBV19, the J call TRBJ1-4; possible D gene TRBD1, 6 bases. This CDR3 is built from 11 residues. Trimming left V 11 bases short and J 8 bases short, with 12 bases between. The germline CDR1 and CDR2 sequences are LNHDA and SQIVND (reference sequence). CDR3 sequence reads: CASRGAEKLFF. Here the CDR3 DNA reads TGTGCCTCAAGGGGGGCGGAAAAACTGTTTTTT. Supplemented by reference TRBV19 and TRBJ1-4, the full variable domain reads DGGITQSPKYLFRKEGQNVTLSCEQNLNHDAMYWYRQDPGQGLRLIYYSQIVNDFQKGDIAEGYSVSREKKESFPLTVTSAQKNPTAFYLCASRGAEKLFFGSGTQLSVL.

J is TRBJ1-4 and V is TRBV5-1; 10 positions agree with TRBD1. J was trimmed by 8 bases and V by 3 bases; bases with no gene match: 13. Germline lookup yields CDR1 SGHRS and CDR2 YFSETQ. This CDR3 is built from 17 residues. CDR3 amino acids: CASSYTRTGGESEKLFF. Written as DNA, the CDR3 is TGCGCCAGCAGCTATACAAGGACAGGGGGGGAAAGCGAAAAACTGTTTTTT. Drawing the rest from reference TRBV5-1 and TRBJ1-4, the complete variable domain is KAGVTQTPRYLIKTRGQQVTLSCSPISGHRSVSWYQQTPGQGLQFLFEYFSETQRNKGNFPGRFSGRQFSNSRSEMNVSTLELGDSALYLCASSYTRTGGESEKLFFGSGTQLSVL.

This clone was recorded only once. V is TRBV14 and J is TRBJ1-5; 7 positions match TRBD1. The trim removed 5 bases at V and 0 bases at J, leaving 7 bases unmatched. The CDR3 is 16 residues long. Germline V gene data show CDR1 as SGHDN and CDR2 as FVKESK. CDR3 loop: CASSFRQGYSNQPQHF. CDR3 DNA: TGTGCCAGCAGCTTCCGACAGGGCTATAGCAATCAGCCCCAGCATTTT.

The chain recombines TRBV7-7 with TRBJ2-1; a weak D match, TRBD2 (6 bases). Trimming pared 11 bases from V and 16 bases from J, leaving 27 bases between. CDR1 is SSHAT and CDR2 is FNYEAQ in the germline V gene (reference sequence). The CDR3 extends over 13 amino acids. The CDR3 spells CALVRLSREAGFF. DNA of the CDR3: TGTGCCCTAGTCCGGCTAAGTAGGGAGGCGGGATTCTTC. Complete variable domain (other parts from reference TRBV7-7 and TRBJ2-1): GAGVSQSPRYKVTKRGQDVTLRCDPISSHATLYWYQQALGQGPEFLTYFNYEAQPDKSGLPSDRFSAERPEGSISTLTIQRTEQRDSAMYRCALVRLSREAGFFGPGTRLTVL.

This chain connects TRBV4-1 to TRBJ1-1; D uncertain. V was clipped by 6 bases and J by 5 bases, with 7 bases between them. This CDR3 region has 11 residues. Germline loops: CDR1 MGHRA, CDR2 YSYEKL. The CDR3 nucleotides are TGCGCCAGCAGGGTCGGAACTGAAGCTTTCTTT. Protein: CASRVGTEAFF.

The chain uses TRBV5-1 and TRBJ2-1; TRBD1 matches at 12 bases. The CDR3 has 16 amino acids. Trimming took 3 bases from V and 5 from J; bases not matched to a gene: 6. The germline CDR1 and CDR2 sequences are SGHRS and YFSETQ. The CDR3 DNA is TGCGCCAGCAGCTGGGGACAGGGGGCTTGGAACAATGAGCAGTTCTTC. Its protein is CASSWGQGAWNNEQFF. Combining the CDR3 with reference TRBV5-1 and TRBJ2-1 gives the whole variable domain KAGVTQTPRYLIKTRGQQVTLSCSPISGHRSVSWYQQTPGQGLQFLFEYFSETQRNKGNFPGRFSGRQFSNSRSEMNVSTLELGDSALYLCASSWGQGAWNNEQFFGPGTRLTVL.

This clone was counted once. This sequence joins TRBV7-9 and TRBJ1-2; possible D gene TRBD1, 5 bases. V was trimmed by 7 bases and J by 4 bases, leaving 19 bases between them. This CDR3 spans 15 amino acids. Per the germline V gene, CDR1 is SEHNR and CDR2 is FQNEAQ (reference sequence). The CDR3 reads CASTPPGGEVYGYTF. The CDR3 bases are TGTGCCAGCACCCCCCCCGGGGGAGAGGTCTATGGCTACACCTTC.

This clone was counted once. V and J are TRBV7-2 and TRBJ2-5, with D unresolved. V lost 6 bases and J lost 5, with 7 bases in between. Germline CDR1 and CDR2: SGHTA and FQGNSA. This CDR3 is 11 amino acids long. DNA of the CDR3: TGTGCCAGCAGTACCTTTGAGACCCAGTACTTC. Translated: CASSTFETQYF. The full variable domain, its missing parts supplied by reference TRBV7-2 and TRBJ2-5, is GAGVSQSPSNKVTEKGKDVELRCDPISGHTALYWYRQSLGQGLEFLIYFQGNSAPDKSGLPSDRFSAERTGGSVSTLTIQRTQQEDSAVYLCASSTFETQYFGPGTRLLVL.